The rows below give T cell receptor beta chains drawn from one sample of a study of blood T cell repertoires in COVID-19. Assay: immunoSEQ multiplex PCR; the TCRdb copy retains only in-frame clones and omits some. Seen here are 85,000 to 100,000 clones, 90% observed once, and the top ten hold about 1.7%. The sample taken for sequencing was peripheral blood. These receptors originate from a man aged 60-69 years with acute or convalescent COVID-19. The CDR3 runs from the conserved cysteine through the conserved F or W. Each record gives: CDR3 length, J gene, clone size, D gene, V gene, CDR3 protein, CDR3 DNA. D genes are given only for firm matches. Clone size appears in some rows only: once, few, many, or a class for an expanded clone.

>14|TRBJ2-5|.|.|TRBV5-1
CASSPRGTQETQYF
TGCGCCAGCAGCCCTCGGGGGACCCAAGAGACCCAGTACTTC
>13|TRBJ1-4|.|.|TRBV28
CASSFRGGSRLFF
TGTGCCAGCAGTTTTCGGGGGGGCTCAAGGCTGTTTTTT
>14|TRBJ1-2|.|.|TRBV6-5
CVSTGTQAFYGYTF
TGTGTTTCTACCGGAACTCAGGCCTTCTATGGCTACACCTTC
>15|TRBJ2-1|.|TRBD1|TRBV30
CAWNTPDRAYNEQFF
TGTGCCTGGAACACCCCGGACAGGGCCTACAATGAGCAGTTCTTC
>17|TRBJ1-2|.|TRBD1|TRBV18
CASSPPFTGTGVFGYTF
TGTGCCAGCTCACCACCTTTTACCGGGACAGGGGTTTTTGGCTACACCTTC
>15|TRBJ2-7|.|.|TRBV6-1
CASSEEGGGRREQYF
TGTGCCAGCAGTGAAGAGGGTGGGGGCAGACGTGAGCAGTACTTC
>14|TRBJ1-1|few|.|TRBV12-5
CASGRGEASYEAFF
TGTGCTAGTGGCCGCGGGGAGGCCTCATATGAAGCTTTCTTT
>14|TRBJ1-1|.|.|TRBV10-1
CASRGGAMNTEAFF
TGCGCCAGCCGGGGGGGGGCCATGAACACTGAAGCTTTCTTT
>15|TRBJ2-7|once|.|TRBV19
CASSMLSPGTYEQYF
TGTGCCAGTAGTATGTTATCGCCGGGGACCTACGAGCAGTACTTC
>11|TRBJ1-4|.|.|TRBV25-1
CASSRGRKLFF
TGTGCCAGCAGCCGCGGCCGAAAACTGTTTTTT
>13|TRBJ1-1|.|.|TRBV5-1
CASSAYRVGEAFF
TGCGCCAGCAGCGCATACAGGGTCGGTGAAGCTTTCTTT
>15|TRBJ1-5|few|TRBD1|TRBV7-9
CASSSGTGANQPQHF
TGTGCCAGCAGCTCCGGGACAGGGGCAAATCAGCCCCAGCATTTT
>15|TRBJ1-3|once|TRBD1|TRBV27
CASSWTGAFGNTIYF
TGTGCCAGCAGCTGGACAGGGGCCTTTGGAAACACCATATATTTT
>13|TRBJ1-2|.|.|TRBV7-2
CASSLGTSYGYTF
TGTGCCAGCAGCTTAGGGACAAGCTATGGCTACACCTTC
>18|TRBJ1-6|.|.|TRBV10-3
CAISESRGESSYNSPLHF
TGTGCCATCAGTGAGTCGCGGGGGGAGAGCTCCTATAATTCACCCCTCCACTTT
>16|TRBJ1-1|.|TRBD1|TRBV13
CASSEMTGAMNTEAFF
TGTGCCAGCAGCGAGATGACAGGGGCAATGAACACTGAAGCTTTCTTT
>15|TRBJ1-5|.|TRBD1|TRBV5-1
CASSSTGGWNQPQHF
TGCGCCAGCAGCTCGACAGGGGGTTGGAATCAGCCCCAGCATTTT
>14|TRBJ1-1|.|.|TRBV5-1
CASSQDPANTEAFF
TGCGCCAGCAGCCAGGATCCAGCCAACACTGAAGCTTTCTTT
>14|TRBJ1-2|.|TRBD1|TRBV5-4
CASSSRQGWYGYTF
TGTGCCAGCAGCTCCAGACAGGGTTGGTATGGCTACACCTTC
>16|TRBJ2-3|.|.|TRBV5-5
CASSLVGQGLTDTQYF
TGTGCCAGCAGCTTGGTAGGCCAGGGGTTGACAGATACGCAGTATTTT
>14|TRBJ1-1|.|.|TRBV7-2
CASRQQGGVTEAFF
TGTGCCAGCAGGCAACAGGGAGGGGTCACTGAAGCTTTCTTT
>16|TRBJ1-4|.|TRBD1|TRBV6-1
CASSAALGQGGEKLFF
TGTGCCAGCAGTGCCGCCCTCGGACAGGGAGGTGAAAAACTGTTTTTT
>14|TRBJ2-5|.|.|TRBV6-5
CASKEGRLQETQYF
TGTGCCAGCAAGGAGGGCAGACTCCAAGAGACCCAGTACTTC
>14|TRBJ1-4|.|TRBD1|TRBV2
CASSGRDRGEKLFF
TGTGCCAGCAGTGGCCGGGACAGAGGGGAAAAACTGTTTTTT
>15|TRBJ1-1|.|.|TRBV10-3
CAISASTKANTEAFF
TGTGCCATCAGTGCTAGCACGAAGGCGAACACTGAAGCTTTCTTT
>12|TRBJ1-2|.|.|TRBV20-1
CSASGRNYGYTF
TGCAGTGCTAGTGGGCGGAACTATGGCTACACCTTC
>14|TRBJ1-3|.|.|TRBV3-1/TRBV3-2
CASTLSTAGNTIYF
TGTGCCAGCACCCTATCCACAGCTGGAAACACCATATATTTT
>16|TRBJ1-5|once|.|TRBV5-6
CASSLASGVNNQPQHF
TGTGCCAGCAGCTTGGCTTCAGGGGTCAACAATCAGCCCCAGCATTTT